Here is one T cell receptor (beta chain) with its context. Its antigen has not been determined. From each donor, a roughly 2.6 ml peripheral blood sample was collected into PAXgene tubes and stored at -80 degrees C. Without any T cell sorting, total RNA was extracted from whole blood using the PAXgene blood miRNA kit on an automated QIAcube. Deep TCRalpha and TCRbeta repertoire profiling with unique molecular barcoding was performed on peripheral blood of monozygotic twin pairs concordant or discordant for inflammatory bowel disease. Smoking habits were recorded for all twin pairs, and each individual was classified as a current, former or never smoker. This sample is part of a study of monozygotic twins with inflammatory bowel disease (dated by TCRdb to between 2018 and 2021). General notes on the study: The complete study included 28 monozygotic twin pairs: 19 IBD-discordant Danish pairs and nine German pairs, of which four were IBD-concordant and five were IBD-discordant. The search for disease-associated traits relied mainly on comparing IBD patients with their genetically identical healthy co-twins within discordant pairs. Each individual had, on average, about 151 000 unique TCRalpha sequences and 181 000 unique TCRbeta sequences available for analysis.

The library was prepared using 5' RACE. Each TCR library was prepared from 3,500 to 4,500 ng of total RNA. cDNA was synthesized with SMARTScribe reverse transcriptase in eight separate reactions per sample. During cDNA synthesis, unique molecular identifiers containing a 6-nucleotide sample barcode were introduced by template switching. TCRalpha and TCRbeta cDNA was amplified by two nested PCRs of 16 and 9 cycles, with bead purification after each PCR. Before amplification, the cDNA was both treated with uracil DNA-glycosylase and purified with the QIAquick PCR purification kit. The second PCR was the step at which Illumina TruSeq-compatible adapters and sample-specific barcodes were added. TapeStation and Qubit were used to check library quality and concentration, and 5 to 6.5 ng of each library was pooled. Sequencing of the pooled libraries was done on an Illumina HiSeq2500 single-index Rapid Run using custom sequencing primers and 2 x 100 bp reads. The source study handled its data this way. MiGEC version 1.2.6 was used for UMI-based consensus assembly, which corrected PCR and sequencing errors. MiXCR version 2.1.1 handled V(D)J alignment, clonotype assembly and CDR3 extraction. Normalisation of gene usage, clonotype sharing and MAIT/NKT TCR abundance was achieved by analysing the top 1000, 10 000 and 20 000 clonotypes per sample. After downsampling to 27 000 UMIs, diversity was calculated as the inverse Simpson index using the vegan R package. Paired Mann-Whitney U tests were applied to discordant twin pairs, with Benjamini-Hochberg correction for multiple testing. The reads went through TCRdb reprocessing, and each CDR3 protein sequence gets one entry with no DNA. The V and J calls follow TCRdb's processing rather than the paper's. This sample's table has entries for about 300,000 distinct CDR3 sequences. The ten largest account for 5.6% of the sample.

The germline V gene (reference sequence) supplies CDR1 LNHNV and CDR2 YYDKDF. The CDR3 contains 14 residues, cysteine and phenylalanine counted. DNA for this receptor is not on file. Beyond this particular receptor, the publication reports: Because patients were on differing immunosuppressive treatments, the repertoires may have picked up extra background noise and inter-individual variability. Repertoire similarity did not differ between concordant and discordant twins, possibly due to limited statistical power. No single strong signal or clonotype linked to IBD turned up in the results, so the idea that one exists was not supported. IBD patients shared fewer clonotypes with other individuals than healthy twins did, most markedly in patients showing signs of disease activity. IBD patients had lower TCRbeta repertoire diversity, measured by the inverse Simpson index, than their healthy co-twins. Distinction between different T cell subtypes could not be achieved in the analysis.

The receptor chain draws on TRBV15 and TRBJ2-5; TCRdb names TRBD1, which stays unverified in the absence of DNA. This TCR was sampled from a human donor with ulcerative colitis or Crohn's disease, or a healthy co-twin of an affected twin (not recorded which). The sample was blood. The encoded CDR3 is CATSRGGREETQYF.